The 28 T cell receptor beta chains listed next were all sequenced from one sample in a study of OX40 agonist ivuxolimab in advanced cancers. Receptors were amplified or captured by the immunoSEQ multiplex PCR assay. The table was pulled from immuneACCESS by TCRdb, which kept in-frame rearrangements only. Such tables lose some clones; where checked, under half of the loss comes from unresolved V genes, and the rest has no known cause. Here the sample has about 48,000 clones; under 90% occur a single time. The top ten clones comprise about 1.7% of the sample. This specimen was CD4+ or CD8+ T cells sorted from blood, taken in a trial of the OX40 agonist ivuxolimab. The receptors stem from an adult with an advanced solid tumor such as melanoma, head and neck, liver or kidney cancer.

This sequence joins TRBV7-9 and TRBJ1-3; 7 nucleotides align to TRBD1. Germline V gene sequence: CDR1 SEHNR, CDR2 FQNEAQ (reference sequence). The CDR3 length is 16 residues. Unmatched junction bases numbered 12, after V lost 5 bases and J lost 5 bases. The CDR3 region has the DNA TGTGCCAGCAGCCTGGACCAGGGCAGGGGGAGAAACACCATATATTTT. Residues: CASSLDQGRGRNTIYF.

The rearrangement links TRBV29-1 to TRBJ2-2; 10 nucleotides match TRBD1. Germline CDR1 reads SQVTM; CDR2 reads ANQGSEA. CDR3 size: 15 residues. Germline trimming cut 6 bases from V and 0 bases from J; bases unmatched to any gene: 4. This chain's CDR3 is CSVATGGANTGELFF. The CDR3 DNA is TGCAGCGTCGCGACAGGGGGCGCGAACACCGGGGAGCTGTTTTTT.

CDR3 region: CASSLTQASYEQYF. The CDR3 DNA reads TGTGCCAGCAGTTTGACCCAGGCTAGCTACGAGCAGTACTTC. The chain links TRBV7-6 to TRBJ2-7; D is unresolved. V gave up 6 bases and J gave up 3 bases, with 15 bases separating them. Germline lookup yields CDR1 SGHVS and CDR2 FNYEAQ. There are 14 residues in the CDR3.

The V and J genes are TRBV10-2 and TRBJ2-7; the D gene could be TRBD1 or TRBD2 (6 bases each). The CDR3 is made up of 15 amino acids. Trimming cost V 3 bases and J 4 bases, with 16 bases left between them. Germline CDR1 and CDR2: WSHSY and SAAADI. The CDR3, as DNA: TGCGCCAGCAGTGACGGGGGCAGTGCCCCATACGAGCAGTACTTC. It specifies CASSDGGSAPYEQYF.

The chain uses TRBV5-4 and TRBJ1-2, with 8 bases that match TRBD1. Germline values: CDR1 SGHNT, CDR2 YYREEE (reference sequence). Trimming cost V 4 bases and J 2 bases; bases outside gene matches: 4. The CDR3 runs to 14 residues. In DNA, the CDR3 is TGTGCCAGCAGCCCTCGGACAGGGAACTATGGCTACACCTTC. The encoded protein is CASSPRTGNYGYTF.

V and J are TRBV7-9 and TRBJ2-2; no reliable D call. Between the trimmed V and J ends, which lost 0 bases and 8 bases, there was a span of 10 bases. The germline V gene has CDR1 SEHNR and CDR2 FQNEAQ (reference sequence). The CDR3 totals 14 residues. CDR3 amino acids: CASSLAKLQGELFF. The CDR3, as DNA: TGTGCCAGCAGCTTAGCGAAACTACAGGGGGAGCTGTTTTTT.

The rearrangement joins TRBV2 to TRBJ1-2; D unclear. The CDR3 loop spans 14 amino acids. Germline V lookup: CDR1 SNHLY, CDR2 FYNNEI. Trimming cost V 7 bases and J 4 bases, with 16 bases left between them. The chain's CDR3 is CASMYEAAGYGYTF. The DNA of the CDR3 is TGTGCCAGCATGTATGAGGCCGCAGGCTATGGCTACACCTTC.

The rearrangement uses TRBV6-5 and TRBJ2-6; 8 nucleotides agree with TRBD1. Germline values: CDR1 MNHEY, CDR2 SVGAGI. V lost 7 bases to trimming and J lost 2 bases; unmatched junction nucleotides: 4. The CDR3 length is 15 residues. As DNA, the CDR3 is TGTGCCAGCAACAAGGGACAGGCTGGGGCCAACGTCCTGACTTTC. It encodes CASNKGQAGANVLTF.

The chain joins TRBV5-6 to TRBJ1-4, with 8 nucleotides matching TRBD1. CDR3 length equals 18 residues. The germline V gene encodes CDR1 SGHDT and CDR2 YYEEEE. Unmatched junction bases numbered 10, after V lost 3 bases and J lost 0 bases. The CDR3 nucleotides read TGTGCCAGCAGCTCCCAGGACAGGGACTATGCAACTAATGAAAAACTGTTTTTT. Encoded protein: CASSSQDRDYATNEKLFF.

The rearrangement joins TRBV28 to TRBJ1-1, with a possible D match to TRBD1 (6 bases). The CDR3 runs to 15 residues. V lost 5 bases and J lost 0, with 13 bases in between. From germline, CDR1 is MDHEN and CDR2 SYDVKM. CDR3 loop: CASSTWGGMNTEAFF. The DNA for the CDR3 is TGTGCCAGCAGTACCTGGGGGGGCATGAACACTGAAGCTTTCTTT.

V gene TRBV5-1 combines with J gene TRBJ2-5, with D perhaps given as TRBD1 or TRBD2 (6 bases each). This CDR3 is built from 13 residues. Germline V gene sequence: CDR1 SGHRS, CDR2 YFSETQ. V dropped 0 bases and J dropped 5 bases, with 8 bases sitting between them. CDR3 region: CASSLVGGETQYF. Written as DNA, the CDR3 is TGCGCCAGCAGCTTGGTAGGGGGGGAGACCCAGTACTTC.

J is TRBJ2-3 and V is TRBV29-1, with 11 bases matching TRBD2. CDR3 length equals 15 residues. Germline CDR1 reads SQVTM; CDR2 reads ANQGSEA. J gave up 4 bases and V 4 bases, and 7 bases lay outside the gene matches. CDR3 DNA: TGCAGCGTTGCAACTAGCGGGGGCTACTCAGATACGCAGTATTTT. It is translated as CSVATSGGYSDTQYF.

The rearrangement uses TRBV14 and TRBJ2-6; unclear D gene. Trimming pared 8 bases from V and 0 bases from J, leaving 5 bases between. Germline V CDR1 and CDR2: SGHDN, FVKESK. The CDR3 is made up of 13 amino acids. The DNA for the CDR3 is TGTGCCAGCCACTTCTCTGGGGCCAACGTCCTGACTTTC. Translation gives CASHFSGANVLTF.

The chain couples TRBV28 to TRBJ2-3, with no clear D. The CDR3 covers 11 residues. Trimming cost V 10 bases and J 5 bases, with 10 bases left between them. The germline V gene has CDR1 MDHEN and CDR2 SYDVKM. Here the CDR3 reads CATGVEDTQYF. The CDR3 nucleotides read TGTGCCACTGGAGTTGAAGATACGCAGTATTTT.

This chain links TRBV2 with TRBJ1-4; 8 nucleotides align to TRBD1. The V gene's germline CDR1 is SNHLY and CDR2 FYNNEI. The CDR3 covers 14 residues. Trimming cost V 7 bases and J 8 bases; bases outside gene matches: 9. CDR3: CASNWQGANEKLFF. CDR3 nucleotide sequence: TGTGCCAGCAATTGGCAGGGGGCAAACGAAAAACTGTTTTTT.

The chain combines TRBV7-8 with TRBJ1-1; no clear D gene. The germline V and J ends were trimmed by 1 base and 10 bases, with 10 bases remaining between them. From germline, CDR1 is SGHVS and CDR2 FQNEAQ. The CDR3 sequence is 12 residues long. The CDR3 coding sequence is TGTGCCAGCAGCTTAGGTTTGGACCCAGCTTTCTTT. It codes for CASSLGLDPAFF.

The CDR3, as DNA: TGTGCCAGCGAATGGGGAGGCACTGAAGCTTTCTTT. This gives the protein CASEWGGTEAFF. This chain links TRBV2 with TRBJ1-1; D is unclear. Deletions cut 8 bases from V and 4 bases from J, with 11 bases between. This CDR3 contains 12 residues. Looked up from germline, CDR1 is SNHLY and CDR2 is FYNNEI.

This chain connects TRBV2 to TRBJ2-2, with D perhaps TRBD1 (6 bases). The CDR3 spans 14 residues. With 5 bases removed from V and 6 bases from J, the gap between germline ends came to 13 bases. Germline loops: CDR1 SNHLY, CDR2 FYNNEI. This CDR3 reads CASSILQGAGELFF. DNA of the CDR3: TGTGCCAGCAGTATCTTACAGGGCGCCGGGGAGCTGTTTTTT.

The chain recombines TRBV4-2 with TRBJ2-5; 7 nucleotides match TRBD1. The length of the CDR3 is 15 residues. V lost 0 bases, J lost 4 bases, and 5 bases stayed unmatched. In germline, CDR1 is LGHNA, CDR2 YNFKEQ. This CDR3 is CASSQESGGRETQYF. As DNA, the CDR3 is TGTGCCAGCAGCCAAGAGTCAGGGGGTCGAGAGACCCAGTACTTC.

The genes are TRBV5-1 and TRBJ2-3; D is perhaps TRBD2 (6 bases). V was trimmed by 3 bases and J by 7 bases, leaving 18 bases between them. This CDR3 comprises 15 residues. Germline V lookup: CDR1 SGHRS, CDR2 YFSETQ. CDR3 sequence: CASSWGDSGRNTQYF. CDR3 nucleotide sequence: TGCGCCAGCAGCTGGGGGGACTCAGGAAGAAATACGCAGTATTTT.

V usage is TRBV18 and J usage is TRBJ1-2; D may be TRBD1 (6 bases). The CDR3 has 16 residues. In germline, CDR1 is KGHSH, CDR2 LQKENI. The germline V and J ends were trimmed by 5 bases and 6 bases, with 22 bases remaining between them. CDR3 amino acids: CASSMDRPISNDGYTF. CDR3 nucleotides: TGTGCCAGCTCAATGGACAGACCAATTAGTAATGATGGCTACACCTTC.

V gene TRBV6-1 combines with J gene TRBJ2-3; D is unclear. The CDR3 sequence is 15 residues long. The germline CDR1 and CDR2 sequences are MNHNS and SASEGT. Deletions cut 8 bases from V and 7 bases from J, with 22 bases between. Written as DNA, the CDR3 is TGTGCCAGCGGCAGCCGCCCCCTTAATCCTAATACGCAGTATTTT. Translation: CASGSRPLNPNTQYF.

This clone was counted once. The chain joins TRBV14 to TRBJ1-2; D is unresolved. Germline lookup yields CDR1 SGHDN and CDR2 FVKESK. V lost 4 bases and J lost 1, with 10 bases in between. The CDR3 is 14 residues long. The CDR3 sequence: CASSPRRSNYGYTF. CDR3 nucleotides: TGTGCCAGCAGCCCCCGGCGCAGTAACTATGGCTACACCTTC.

The chain uses TRBV9 and TRBJ2-1; TRBD2 matches 15 bases. CDR3 length: 14 amino acids. The V and J ends lost 3 bases and 10 bases, in that order; junction bases with no gene match: 2. The germline V gene has CDR1 SGDLS and CDR2 YYNGEE. CDR3 protein: CASSAGLAGGEQFF. CDR3 nucleotides: TGTGCCAGCAGCGCGGGACTAGCGGGGGGAGAGCAGTTCTTC.

The chain carries TRBV5-4 and TRBJ1-2; 7 positions agree with TRBD1. The CDR3 loop spans 13 amino acids. V trimming: 2 bases; J trimming: 6 bases; junction bases outside the gene matches: 4. Germline CDR1 SGHNT, CDR2 YYREEE (reference sequence). CDR3 region: CASSLGTEDGYTF. CDR3 coding DNA: TGTGCCAGCAGCTTAGGGACAGAAGATGGCTACACCTTC. Full variable domain (rest looked up from reference TRBV5-4 and TRBJ1-2): ETGVTQSPTHLIKTRGQQVTLRCSSQSGHNTVSWYQQALGQGPQFIFQYYREEENGRGNFPPRFSGLQFPNYSSELNVNALELDDSALYLCASSLGTEDGYTFGSGTRLTVV.

V and J are TRBV9 and TRBJ1-3, with TRBD1 identical over 8 bases. The CDR3 totals 15 residues. V was clipped by 4 bases and J by 4 bases; unmatched bases: 7. CDR1 is SGDLS and CDR2 is YYNGEE in the germline V gene. CDR3 in amino acids: CASSPPGQGGNTIYF. The CDR3, as DNA: TGTGCCAGCAGCCCCCCTGGACAGGGAGGAAACACCATATATTTT.

The chain is built from TRBV6-1 and TRBJ2-7, with D uncertain. With 4 bases removed from V and 3 bases from J, the gap between germline ends came to 7 bases. The CDR3 sequence is 12 residues long. The germline V gene encodes CDR1 MNHNS and CDR2 SASEGT. DNA of the CDR3: TGTGCCAGCAGTGCGTCAGGCTACGAGCAGTACTTC. This codes for CASSASGYEQYF.

J is TRBJ2-7 and V is TRBV29-1; D tentatively fits TRBD1 or TRBD2 (5 bases each). The CDR3 has 12 amino acids. Germline V gene data show CDR1 as SQVTM and CDR2 as ANQGSEA. Trimming took off 3 bases at V and 2 bases at J, with 8 bases between the two ends. This chain's CDR3 is CSVDEGTYEQYF. CDR3 DNA sequence: TGCAGCGTTGATGAGGGGACCTACGAGCAGTACTTC.